The next 24 T cell receptor beta chains were all read from a single sample in a study of post-analysis software for immune sequencing data. Study conclusions and caveats: Included in a set of four or five TRBV segments more frequent in patients than controls were TRBV5-6, TRBV5-1 and TRBV20-1.

Each TCR beta cDNA library carried unique molecular identifiers. TCRdb redid the calling of the PCR reads with MiXCR, one entry per CDR3 protein. Of about 500,000 distinct CDR3 sequences detected, roughly 45% appear once; the ten largest clones hold 12%. Which antigens these TCRs recognize remains unknown. The sequencing sample was made of blood. The source is a girl under 18 with multiple sclerosis.

The chain couples TRBV12-3 or TRBV12-4 to TRBJ2-1, with TRBD2 matching 7 bases. The CDR3 runs 14 residues. The ends lost 5 bases at V and 12 bases at J; junction bases unmatched: 13. CDR3 nucleotides: TGTGCCAGCAGTCTCGGGACTATTCCTATCGGGCAGTTCTTC. Its translation is CASSLGTIPIGQFF.

This clonotype turned up a few times. This chain uses TRBV4-2 with TRBJ2-4; 16 nucleotides line up with TRBD2. The J call may be wrong; the DNA end is better matched by TRBJ2-5. Germline values: CDR1 LGHNA, CDR2 YNFKEQ. The CDR3 is 18 residues long. This chain's CDR3 is CASSQDLGTSGRGETQYF. The DNA for the CDR3 is TGTGCCAGCAGCCAAGATCTCGGGACTAGCGGGAGGGGGGAGACCCAGTACTTC.

This clonotype appeared a few times. The chain recombines TRBV4-1 with TRBJ2-3; D remains ambiguous. Trimming removed 3 bases at V and 11 bases at J, with 12 bases between. This CDR3 comprises 12 residues. Germline V gene lookup returns CDR1 MGHRA and CDR2 YSYEKL. The CDR3 DNA reads TGCGCCAGCAGCCATCAAGACGGGCGGCAGTATTTT. This encodes CASSHQDGRQYF.

This clonotype was recorded once. The rearrangement uses TRBV20-1 and TRBJ1-6; maybe TRBD1 (6 bases). Germline-derived CDR1 and CDR2 are DFQATT and SNEGSKA (reference sequence). The CDR3 extends over 13 amino acids. Trimming shortened V by 5 bases and J by 7 bases, and 12 bases separated the two germline ends. CDR3 protein: CSARQDNNSPLHF. The CDR3 DNA reads TGCAGTGCTCGACAGGACAACAATTCACCCCTCCACTTT.

The gene calls are TRBV18 and TRBJ2-4; a weak D match, TRBD2 (6 bases). The CDR3 totals 21 residues. Deletions cut 3 bases from V and 0 bases from J, with 27 bases between. Per germline, CDR1 KGHSH and CDR2 LQKENI. In DNA, the CDR3 is TGTGCCAGCTCACCCAGCCGAGGATATGGGCTAGAGGGACTAGCCAAAAACATTCAGTACTTC. Its translation is CASSPSRGYGLEGLAKNIQYF.

Regarding this clonotype: The junction differs from germline at one of its ends, possibly a read error. The chain is built from TRBV5-6 and TRBJ2-3; possibly TRBD1 for D (6 bases). Germline V gives CDR1 SGHDT, CDR2 YYEEEE. The CDR3 sequence is 15 residues long. This chain's CDR3 is CASSAAGIQTGTQYF. In DNA, the CDR3 is TGTGCCAGCAGCGCGGCAGGGATCCAGACAGGTACGCAGTATTTT.

The V and J genes are TRBV2 and TRBJ2-7; D unclear. Trimming removed 1 base at V and 2 bases at J, with 6 bases between. Per the germline V gene, CDR1 is SNHLY and CDR2 is FYNNEI. The CDR3 consists of 13 residues. The CDR3 sequence: CASSEEGPYEQYF. As DNA, the CDR3 is TGTGCCAGCAGTGAAGAAGGGCCCTACGAGCAGTACTTC.

Only a few counts were recorded for this clonotype. The chain couples TRBV2 to TRBJ2-7, with 11 nucleotides matching TRBD1. V was pared by 6 bases and J by 3 bases, with 4 bases of the junction left unmatched. CDR1 is SNHLY and CDR2 is FYNNEI in the germline V gene. This CDR3 is built from 14 residues. CDR3 in DNA: TGTGCCAGCAGATGGGGACAGGGGGTCTACGAGCAGTACTTC. Amino acids: CASRWGQGVYEQYF.

Only a few counts were recorded for this clonotype. This chain uses TRBV27 with TRBJ2-1, with 7 positions matching TRBD2. CDR1 and CDR2 (germline): MNHEY, SMNVEV (reference sequence). The CDR3 is 16 residues long. V was clipped by 5 bases and J by 7 bases; unmatched bases: 14. This CDR3 reads CASSTRTRGVWNEQFF. The CDR3 region has the DNA TGTGCCAGCAGTACCCGGACTAGAGGCGTTTGGAATGAGCAGTTCTTC.

This clonotype appeared a few times. The gene calls are TRBV5-1 and TRBJ2-5; a possible D gene is TRBD1 (5 bases). TRBJ2-7 explains the end of the DNA better; the J call may be wrong. CDR3 length: 13 residues. In germline, CDR1 is SGHRS, CDR2 YFSETQ. The CDR3 DNA reads as TGCGCCAGCAGCCAGGGTTCGGCTTACGAGCAGTACTTC. Amino acid sequence: CASSQGSAYEQYF.

J is TRBJ1-2 and V is TRBV6-5; a weak D match, TRBD1 (5 bases). From germline, CDR1 is MNHEY and CDR2 SVGAGI. The V end was cut by 6 bases, the J end by 5 bases, with 19 bases between. The CDR3 runs to 15 residues. The CDR3 reads CASRKQRQLGYGYTF. In nucleotides, the CDR3 is TGTGCCAGCAGAAAACAAAGACAGTTGGGTTATGGCTACACCTTC.

J is TRBJ2-7 and V is TRBV29-1, with D tentatively TRBD1 or TRBD2 (5 bases each). Germline-derived CDR1 and CDR2 are SQVTM and ANQGSEA. The CDR3 contains 13 residues. Trimming removed 5 bases from V and 0 bases from J, with 11 bases in between. CDR3 nucleotides: TGCAGCGTTCTCACGGGGCTCTCCTACGAGCAGTACTTC. Residues: CSVLTGLSYEQYF.

The chain is built from TRBV27 and TRBJ2-3; no clear D. CDR3 length equals 16 residues. Germline values: CDR1 MNHEY, CDR2 SMNVEV (reference sequence). Trimming removed 3 bases from V and 2 bases from J, with 15 bases in between. DNA for the CDR3: TGTGCCAGCAGTTTCACCTACTTTACTTACACAGATACGCAGTATTTT. Amino acids: CASSFTYFTYTDTQYF.

CDR3 in amino acids: CASSPGGSEAFF. DNA of the CDR3: TGTGCCAGCAGCCCGGGGGGATCTGAAGCTTTCTTT. The chain recombines TRBV7-9 with TRBJ1-1; maybe TRBD1 (5 bases). Germline assignment: CDR1 SEHNR and CDR2 FQNEAQ (reference sequence). CDR3 length: 12 amino acids. V was trimmed by 5 bases and J by 6 bases, leaving 10 bases between them.

The V call is TRBV6-5, the J call TRBJ2-1; D is undetermined. The germline V gene encodes CDR1 MNHEY and CDR2 SVGAGI. The CDR3 length is 14 residues. V lost 6 bases and J 4 bases, leaving 13 bases between the germline ends. The chain's CDR3 is CASSPLIWYNEQFF. Written as DNA, the CDR3 is TGTGCCAGCAGCCCCCTGATCTGGTACAATGAGCAGTTCTTC.

This clonotype was observed a handful of times. The J gene is TRBJ1-5, the V gene TRBV7-2; a weak D match, TRBD1 (5 bases). Trimming shortened V by 5 bases and J by 4 bases, and 15 bases separated the two germline ends. The CDR3 consists of 15 residues. Germline V gene data show CDR1 as SGHTA and CDR2 as FQGNSA. The CDR3 loop is CASSLNLAGNQPQHF. The CDR3 DNA follows: TGTGCCAGCAGCCTAAACCTCGCAGGGAATCAGCCCCAGCATTTT.

This clonotype was counted between two and nine times. The V call is TRBV21-1, the J call TRBJ2-7. TRBV21-1 is a documented pseudogene. The CDR3 has 13 amino acids. The CDR3 DNA reads as TGTGCCAGCAGCAATTGCACAGACTACGAGCAGTACTTC. Residues: CASSNCTDYEQYF.

The chain is built from TRBV29-1 and TRBJ2-7; maybe TRBD1 (6 bases). Germline lookup yields CDR1 SQVTM and CDR2 ANQGSEA. With 3 bases removed from V and 1 base from J, the gap between germline ends came to 13 bases. The CDR3 totals 14 residues. This chain's CDR3 is CSVDPGRGSYEQYF. The CDR3, as DNA: TGCAGCGTTGATCCGGGCAGGGGTTCCTACGAGCAGTACTTC.

This clonotype was counted a few times. This chain links TRBV7-6 with TRBJ2-1, with unresolved D. This CDR3 is built from 15 residues. Germline loops: CDR1 SGHVS, CDR2 FNYEAQ. The V end lost 7 bases, the J end lost 5 bases, and 18 bases lay between the germline ends. DNA of the CDR3: TGTGCCAGCACCGTGACCTTCGGGCCCAACAATGAGCAGTTCTTC. Residues: CASTVTFGPNNEQFF.

The V gene is TRBV3-1, the J gene TRBJ2-7, with 12 bases that match TRBD2. This CDR3 region has 17 residues. V lost 3 bases to trimming and J lost 3 bases; unmatched junction nucleotides: 9. Germline V CDR1 and CDR2: LGHDT, YNNKEL (reference sequence). The CDR3 protein is CASSQVILAGGDYEQYF. The CDR3 nucleotides read TGTGCCAGCAGCCAGGTAATACTAGCGGGAGGAGACTACGAGCAGTACTTC.

V gene TRBV7-9 combines with J gene TRBJ2-1, with D perhaps given as TRBD1 or TRBD2 (6 bases each). This CDR3 has 15 residues. Trimming shortened V by 5 bases and J by 3 bases, and 14 bases separated the two germline ends. Per germline, CDR1 SEHNR and CDR2 FQNEAQ (reference sequence). Here the CDR3 DNA reads TGTGCCAGCAGCCGGGGGCAGGGGATCTACAATGAGCAGTTCTTC. Translating gives CASSRGQGIYNEQFF.

V gene TRBV29-1 combines with J gene TRBJ2-5; D is tentatively TRBD1 or TRBD2 (5 bases each). The CDR3 is 12 amino acids. Germline V gene lookup returns CDR1 SQVTM and CDR2 ANQGSEA. Trimming took 6 bases from V and 5 from J, leaving 13 bases between them. The CDR3 is CSVHEGTETQYF. The CDR3, as DNA: TGCAGCGTCCATGAGGGGACGGAGACCCAGTACTTC. Full variable domain (rest looked up from reference TRBV29-1 and TRBJ2-5): SAVISQKPSRDICQRGTSLTIQCQVDSQVTMMFWYRQQPGQSLTLIATANQGSEATYESGFVIDKFPISRPNLTFSTLTVSNMSPEDSSIYLCSVHEGTETQYFGPGTRLLVL.

This rearrangement joins TRBV6-1 to TRBJ2-5; unclear D gene. Germline CDR1 reads MNHNS; CDR2 reads SASEGT. The CDR3 contains 14 residues. V was clipped by 2 bases and J by 2 bases, with 9 bases between them. The DNA for the CDR3 is TGTGCCAGCAGTGAACTAGGCAGACAAGAGACCCAGTACTTC. Its protein product is CASSELGRQETQYF.

The rearrangement uses TRBV6-5 and TRBJ2-5, with 10 bases matching TRBD2. The CDR3 sequence is 15 residues long. Per germline, CDR1 MNHEY and CDR2 SVGAGI. V lost 3 bases, J lost 11 bases, and 12 bases stayed unmatched. CDR3 in DNA: TGTGCCAGCAGTTATTGGGCTAGCGGGAGAAATGAGCAGTACTTC. It is translated as CASSYWASGRNEQYF.